In its sample, the clone carrying this T cell receptor (beta chain) was seen a few times. V lost 0 bases, J lost 5 bases, and 11 bases lay in between. The CDR3 is 14 residues long. CDR1 SGHDN and CDR2 FVKESK come from the germline V gene. A sample-barcoded 5' primer and a J-beta primer mix were used in a second PCR of roughly 7 to 11 cycles. One entry per CDR3 protein results from TCRdb running MiXCR on the 5' RACE reads. The sample records roughly 1 million distinct CDR3 sequences, less than 25% being singletons. The data are from a study of blood T cells in healthy people across ages. Individuals who donated were healthy Caucasians from Russia aged roughly 6 to 90. This sample also appeared in a second study, on T cells of mothers and their children. Per that study: Regardless of relatedness, pairs show thymic selection shaping TCR recombination output in a similar manner.

The sample was blood. The chain is built from TRBV14 and TRBJ2-7; D possibly uses TRBD1 or TRBD2 (6 bases each). The sequence derives from a girl aged 2 to 9 in good health. The CDR3 loop reads CASSQDTGAHEQYF. CDR3 nucleotide sequence: TGTGCCAGCAGCCAAGATACGGGGGCGCACGAGCAGTACTTC.